This TCR beta chain was retrieved from a study of follicular helper T cells after annual influenza vaccination. Study results and limitations: Undersampling of larger non-cTfh compartments could not be excluded. ICOS+CD38+ cTfh clonality tracked population frequency, and its change tracked circulating plasmablast change.

In the case of this clone: The antigen remains unidentified.

Here immunoSEQ multiplex PCR was the method, and the copy in TCRdb shows in-frame clones only, minus some. This table holds some 2,200 clones, around 87% found once. The CDR3 runs 13 residues. The germline V gene has CDR1 SNHLY and CDR2 FYNNEI. V was pared by 5 bases and J by 2 bases, with 9 bases between. Time point given: 2015-2016 season, pre-vaccination. The V and J genes are TRBV2 and TRBJ2-5; no firm D call. Sequenced here: CXCR5- memory CD4+ T cells sorted from blood, sampled on the day of influenza vaccination. The TCR was taken from an adult who received the influenza vaccine. The CDR3 DNA reads TGTGCCAGCAGTCTGGGCAGACAAGAGACCCAGTACTTC. Encoded protein: CASSLGRQETQYF.